This entry features one T cell receptor (beta chain) sequence. The data derive from a study of blood T cell repertoires in COVID-19. The overall study: Acute-phase and convalescent COVID-19 samples originated in the United States, Italy and Spain. From T cells, B-cell-depleted T cells, or PBMCs came the material, which was cDNA or gDNA.

V lost 0 bases to trimming and J lost 4 bases; unmatched junction nucleotides: 9. CDR1 SGHKS and CDR2 YYEKEE come from the germline V gene (reference sequence). The CDR3 is 16 residues long. It was during active infection that Seattle patients were enrolled and then longitudinally followed. Source study methods: Amplification of reference gene primers provided the estimated nucleated cell counts. Sequencing used immunoSEQ multiplex PCR; TCRdb keeps in-frame clones, though not all of them. That table gives V, J and clone size, and the DNA gave D and trimming. The sample includes about 130,000 clones, around nine tenths of them seen just once.

This sequence originates from an older woman with COVID-19, enrolled during active disease. This chain uses TRBV5-5 with TRBJ1-2; 7 bases align to TRBD1. The sample taken for sequencing was peripheral blood. CDR3 sequence reads: CASSLGFMDRSYGYTF. As DNA, the CDR3 is TGTGCCAGCAGCTTGGGGTTCATGGACAGGAGCTATGGCTACACCTTC.